This T cell receptor beta chain was documented in a study of Ad26.COV2.S vaccination and SARS-CoV-2 variants. About the research overall: Intramuscular Ad26.COV2.S doses were given once or twice, 56 days apart.

Sequencing used immunoSEQ multiplex PCR; TCRdb keeps in-frame clones, though not all of them. Of roughly 320,000 clones in the sample, 70% to 90% were seen once. Germline V gene lookup returns CDR1 SGHTA and CDR2 FQGNSA. This CDR3 region has 16 residues. With V trimmed by 5 bases and J by 0 bases, 8 bases remained unmatched. Sample treatment: about 20 received Ad26.COV2.S at low or high dose, single or two shots; 5 received placebo; per-sample allocation not given. The study sampled participants on day 63 after the first vaccine or placebo injection. Vaccination used an Ad26 vector expressing Wuhan-strain SARS-CoV-2 spike.

Here the sequenced sample was peripheral blood, taken in a trial of Ad26.COV2.S vaccine versus placebo. The source is a person between 18 and 60 years old who received the Ad26.COV2.S COVID-19 vaccine or a placebo. The V call is TRBV7-2, the J call TRBJ2-7, with TRBD2 matching over 9 bases. In nucleotides, the CDR3 is TGTGCCAGCAGCCCAGATAGCGGGGGCCTCTCCTACGAGCAGTACTTC. Amino acid sequence: CASSPDSGGLSYEQYF.